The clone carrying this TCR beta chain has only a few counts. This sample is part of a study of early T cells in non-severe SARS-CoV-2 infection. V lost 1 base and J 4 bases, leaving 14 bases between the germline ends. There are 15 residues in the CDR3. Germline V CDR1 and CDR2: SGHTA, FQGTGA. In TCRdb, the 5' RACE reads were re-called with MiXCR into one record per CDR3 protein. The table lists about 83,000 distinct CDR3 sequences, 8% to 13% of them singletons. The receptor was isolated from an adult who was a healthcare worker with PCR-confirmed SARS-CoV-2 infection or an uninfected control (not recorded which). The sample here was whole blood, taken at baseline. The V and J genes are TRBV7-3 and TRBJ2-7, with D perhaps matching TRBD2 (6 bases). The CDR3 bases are TGTGCCAGCAGCTTAAGTCCGGGAGCGGTGTACGAGCAGTACTTC. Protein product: CASSLSPGAVYEQYF.